The 17 T cell receptor beta chains in this list originate from one sample, sequenced in a study of beta chain features in type 1 diabetes. What was sequenced were expressed TCRB transcripts, since all of the isolated RNA had been reverse transcribed. Assay used: immunoSEQ multiplex PCR; TCRdb lists only in-frame clones, some missing. The repertoire includes about 900,000 clones, roughly 16% of them detected once, and 0.023% sits in the top ten. The sample consisted of naive CD4+ T cells from blood. Source of these receptors: a woman between 18 and 29 years old in good health.

This clone has a handful of counts. The gene calls are TRBV11-2 and TRBJ2-5, with D possibly TRBD1 on 6 matching bases. V lost 5 bases and J lost 0, with 10 bases in between. The CDR3 has 14 residues. Germline assignment: CDR1 SGHAT and CDR2 FQNNGV. The CDR3 protein is CASSMGAYQETQYF. CDR3 bases: TGTGCCAGCAGCATGGGGGCATACCAAGAGACCCAGTACTTC.

V usage is TRBV29-1 and J usage is TRBJ1-1; possibly TRBD1 for D (5 bases). CDR1 and CDR2 from the germline V gene are SQVTM and ANQGSEA. CDR3 length equals 13 residues. The V end lost 6 bases, the J end lost 4 bases, and 15 bases lay between the germline ends. This CDR3 is CSVRGTLSTEAFF. The CDR3 DNA is TGCAGCGTGAGGGGAACCTTGAGCACTGAAGCTTTCTTT. Using reference TRBV29-1 and TRBJ1-1 for the parts outside the CDR3, the full variable domain is SAVISQKPSRDICQRGTSLTIQCQVDSQVTMMFWYRQQPGQSLTLIATANQGSEATYESGFVIDKFPISRPNLTFSTLTVSNMSPEDSSIYLCSVRGTLSTEAFFGQGTRLTVV.

CDR3: CATSRDPQSIYNEQFF. CDR3 in DNA: TGTGCCACCAGCAGAGATCCCCAGAGCATTTACAATGAGCAGTTCTTC. V is TRBV15 and J is TRBJ2-1; D unresolved. The CDR3 length is 16 residues. CDR1 LNHNV and CDR2 YYDKDF come from the germline V gene (reference sequence). Trimming left V 0 bases short and J 4 bases short, with 13 bases between.

This chain connects TRBV6-6 to TRBJ2-3, with D maybe TRBD2 (6 bases). Between the trimmed V and J ends, which lost 2 bases and 1 base, there was a span of 10 bases. This CDR3 has 15 residues. CDR1 MNHNY and CDR2 SVGAGI come from the germline V gene (reference sequence). As DNA, the CDR3 is TGTGCCAGCAGTTACCCCGGGACTGGCACAGATACGCAGTATTTT. Its protein is CASSYPGTGTDTQYF.

In this sample, this clone turned up a few times. This chain joins TRBV28 and TRBJ2-1; 8 bases align to TRBD1. The germline V gene has CDR1 MDHEN and CDR2 SYDVKM. J lost 4 bases, V lost 5 bases, and 4 bases had no gene match. This CDR3 contains 14 residues. CDR3 nucleotides: TGTGCCAGCAGTGGCAGGGGGCTATACAATGAGCAGTTCTTC. Its protein product is CASSGRGLYNEQFF.

There are a few counts of this clone. V is TRBV6-5 and J is TRBJ1-3; D is unresolved. This CDR3 region has 15 residues. Germline loops: CDR1 MNHEY, CDR2 SVGAGI. The V gene lost 0 bases and the J gene lost 3 bases, with 9 bases spanning the gap. CDR3 in DNA: TGTGCCAGCAGTTACTCTCTCCCGGTTGGAAACACCATATATTTT. This sequence encodes CASSYSLPVGNTIYF.

This chain joins TRBV6-5 and TRBJ2-3; 8 bases map to TRBD2. The CDR3 totals 13 residues. Germline V CDR1 and CDR2: MNHEY, SVGAGI. V trimming: 9 bases; J trimming: 6 bases; junction bases outside the gene matches: 8. Here the CDR3 DNA reads TGTGCCAGTTCGGACCGGGAGGGGGATACGCAGTATTTT. This sequence encodes CASSDREGDTQYF.

This clone was seen more than once but under ten times. This chain connects TRBV21-1 to TRBJ2-7; the listed D gene, TRBD2, was not tested against the DNA. TRBV21-1 is a pseudogene. CDR3 length equals 14 residues. The CDR3 DNA follows: TGTGCCAGCAGCGTGCGGGAAGGCTCCTACGAGCAGTACTTC. Amino acid sequence: CASSVREGSYEQYF.

This clone appeared a few times. V is TRBV28 and J is TRBJ2-5; 7 bases line up with TRBD1. The CDR3 runs 14 residues. J gave up 6 bases and V 5 bases, and 9 bases lay outside the gene matches. Germline CDR1 is MDHEN and CDR2 is SYDVKM. This chain's CDR3 is CASSPDRWRKTQYF. DNA of the CDR3: TGTGCCAGCAGTCCGGACAGGTGGAGGAAGACCCAGTACTTC.

The CDR3 is CATSRDWNTEAFF. CDR3 nucleotides: TGTGCCACCAGCAGAGACTGGAACACTGAAGCTTTCTTT. The V gene is TRBV15, the J gene TRBJ1-1; D gene ambiguous. The CDR3 runs to 13 residues. The V gene's germline CDR1 is LNHNV and CDR2 YYDKDF (reference sequence). Trimming removed 0 bases from V and 1 base from J, with 3 bases in between.

This clone was picked up a small number of times. The chain recombines TRBV10-3 with TRBJ1-1; TRBD1 aligns across 12 bases. CDR1 is ENHRY, CDR2 SYGVKD, per germline. The CDR3 extends over 17 amino acids. With 5 bases clipped from V and 2 bases from J, the junction kept 9 bases outside the gene matches. The CDR3 DNA reads TGTGCCATCAGTACAGACCGGGACAGGGGGCGAAACACTGAAGCTTTCTTT. Amino acid sequence: CAISTDRDRGRNTEAFF.

V gene TRBV5-1 combines with J gene TRBJ2-6; D might be TRBD1 or TRBD2, each matching 7 bases. Trimming pared 2 bases from V and 0 bases from J, leaving 12 bases between. Germline V lookup: CDR1 SGHRS, CDR2 YFSETQ. The CDR3 totals 17 residues. In nucleotides, the CDR3 is TGCGCCAGCAGCTTACAGGGGAGGGCCTCTGGGGCCAACGTCCTGACTTTC. Protein: CASSLQGRASGANVLTF. Looking up the rest from reference TRBV5-1 and TRBJ2-6 gives the full variable domain: KAGVTQTPRYLIKTRGQQVTLSCSPISGHRSVSWYQQTPGQGLQFLFEYFSETQRNKGNFPGRFSGRQFSNSRSEMNVSTLELGDSALYLCASSLQGRASGANVLTFGAGSRLTVL.

As regards this clone: Mismatch with germline at one junction end may stem from a read error. The gene calls are TRBV5-1 and TRBJ2-1, with D maybe TRBD1 (5 bases). Germline CDR1 and CDR2: SGHRS and YFSETQ. This CDR3 comprises 14 residues. The CDR3 DNA reads TGCGCCACCAGCCAGGGATCGTCCTACAATGAGCAGTTCTTC. Translated, it gives CATSQGSSYNEQFF.

The CDR3 loop reads CASSPASHAPGDIQYF. The CDR3 DNA is TGCGCCAGCAGCCCCGCCTCCCACGCCCCGGGGGACATTCAGTACTTC. J is TRBJ2-4 and V is TRBV5-1; tentative D call: TRBD2 (6 bases). From germline, CDR1 is SGHRS and CDR2 YFSETQ. Trimming left V 4 bases short and J 8 bases short, with 22 bases between. This CDR3 region has 16 residues.

This clone was counted between two and nine times. The CDR3 DNA reads as TGTGCCAGCAGGCACGGGGGATCAAAGGAGACCCAGTACTTC. Its protein product is CASRHGGSKETQYF. The chain links TRBV7-6 to TRBJ2-5; TRBD2 might be the D (6 bases). The V gene's germline CDR1 is SGHVS and CDR2 FNYEAQ. This CDR3 region has 14 residues. V lost 6 bases to trimming and J lost 5 bases, with 16 bases between them.

This clone has just a few counts. The genes are TRBV10-3 and TRBJ1-2; D unresolved. There are 11 residues in the CDR3. The V gene's germline CDR1 is ENHRY and CDR2 SYGVKD. The V end lost 8 bases, the J end lost 6 bases, and 10 bases lay between the germline ends. The CDR3 nucleotides read TGTGCCATCGCAGGCTCTGATGGCTACACCTTC. Protein product: CAIAGSDGYTF.

V usage is TRBV7-9 and J usage is TRBJ2-2, with D possibly being TRBD2 (6 bases). The V gene's germline CDR1 is SEHNR and CDR2 FQNEAQ (reference sequence). The V end lost 2 bases, the J end lost 6 bases, and 16 bases lay between the germline ends. The CDR3 contains 16 residues. For the CDR3, the DNA is TGTGCCAGCAGCTTACGGGGGTCAGGTGTCGCCGGGGAGCTGTTTTTT. Amino acid sequence: CASSLRGSGVAGELFF.